The clone carrying this TCR beta chain is medium-sized in the sample. Its cognate antigen is unknown. Notes on the study in general: Tumor-infiltrating Treg TCR alpha and beta sequences overlapped most with tumor naive CD4+ T cells, then blood naive. The TCR gene usage of tumor memory CD4+ T cells clustered together with blood and lymph node memory CD4+ cells and with lymph node naive CD4+ cells.

This CDR3 has 13 amino acids. Trimming removed 0 bases from V and 5 bases from J, with 5 bases in between. The germline gives CDR1 LGHDT, CDR2 YNNKEL (reference sequence). Constant-region reverse primers amplified full-length variable regions, followed by semi-nested Nested Universal Primer A PCR. TCRdb ran MiXCR on the 5' RACE reads and lists one entry per CDR3 protein. The sample records over 40,000 distinct CDR3 sequences, approximately 28% being singletons. Memory CD4+ cells were defined as CD4+CD45RO+CD25-. The chain employs TRBV3-1 and TRBJ2-1, with D unresolved. The receptor was derived from a female donor with breast cancer. The specimen sequenced was tumor-infiltrating memory CD4+ T cells sorted from the breast tumor. Subset indicated: memory CD4+ T cells, CD4+CD45RO+CD25-. DNA of the CDR3: TGTGCCAGCAGCCAAGATCGGCACAATGAGCAGTTCTTC. It codes for CASSQDRHNEQFF.